The subject of this entry is one T cell receptor (beta chain). No antigen is known for it. The CDR3 spans 16 residues. Trimming removed 0 bases at V and 1 base at J, with 12 bases between. Per the germline V gene, CDR1 is LGHNA and CDR2 is YSLEER. TCRdb passed the reads through MiXCR, listing each CDR3 protein once. Among 230,000 or so distinct CDR3 sequences listed, 15% to 20% were seen once. The sample originates from a study of T cell repertoires in cytomegalovirus infection. Study-level findings and limits: CMV-specific HLA-C-restricted TCR beta clonotypes dominated the ex vivo response.

The rearrangement joins TRBV4-3 to TRBJ1-2; D gene unclear. The clonotype was recovered from a human donor in good health (CMV status not recorded). Some clones in this sample may be carry-over from other donors' samples. Sequencing was performed on CD8+ T cells from PBMCs. The CDR3 coding sequence is TGCGCCAGCAGCCAAGATTGGGCAGGTTATAACTATGGCTACACCTTC. Encoded protein: CASSQDWAGYNYGYTF.